The T cell receptor (beta chain) under discussion was sequenced for a study of T cells in Graves' hyperthyroidism and ophthalmopathy. Study as a whole: Specimen type is peripheral blood, collected at initial diagnosis prior to any treatment.

Study observations and caveats: A model of 13 V-J pairs discriminated ophthalmopathy from stable hyperthyroidism.

For this clonotype: Its antigen is unknown.

Researchers took RNA transcripts and amplified the TCR beta CDR3 regions from them. HTBI primers were used for first-round RT-PCR of the TCR CDR3. TCRdb processed the multiplex PCR reads anew with MiXCR; each CDR3 protein has one entry. The table has hundreds of thousands of distinct CDR3 sequences, around 13% seen once; the top ten hold under 30%. Germline lookup yields CDR1 MNHEY and CDR2 SMNVEV (reference sequence). V shed 7 bases and J shed 7 bases, with 19 bases lying between them. CDR3 length: 14 residues. Specimen: blood. The chain combines TRBV27 with TRBJ2-5, with D possibly TRBD1 on 6 matching bases. This receptor was identified in a woman in her twenties or thirties with Graves' hyperthyroidism. The CDR3 sequence is CASTQFPTGGTQYF. As DNA, the CDR3 is TGTGCCAGCACCCAATTCCCGACAGGCGGGACCCAGTACTTC.